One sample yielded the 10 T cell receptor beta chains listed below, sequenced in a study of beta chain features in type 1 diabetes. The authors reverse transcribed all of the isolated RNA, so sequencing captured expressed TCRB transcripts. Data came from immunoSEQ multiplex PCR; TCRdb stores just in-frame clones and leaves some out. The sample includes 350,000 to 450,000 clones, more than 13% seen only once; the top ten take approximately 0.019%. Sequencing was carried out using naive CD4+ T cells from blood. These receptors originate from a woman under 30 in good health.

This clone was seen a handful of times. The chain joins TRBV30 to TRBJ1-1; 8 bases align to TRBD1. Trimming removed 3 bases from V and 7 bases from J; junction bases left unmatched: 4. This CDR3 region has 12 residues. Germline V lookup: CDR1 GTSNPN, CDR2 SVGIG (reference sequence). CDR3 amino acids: CAWSAGGGEAFF. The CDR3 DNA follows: TGTGCCTGGAGCGCAGGGGGCGGTGAAGCTTTCTTT.

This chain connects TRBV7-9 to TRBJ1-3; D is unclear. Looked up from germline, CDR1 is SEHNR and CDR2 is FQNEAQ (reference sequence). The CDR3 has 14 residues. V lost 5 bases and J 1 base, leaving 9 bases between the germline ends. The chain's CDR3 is CASSPWRSGNTIYF. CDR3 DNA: TGTGCCAGCAGCCCATGGAGGTCTGGAAACACCATATATTTT.

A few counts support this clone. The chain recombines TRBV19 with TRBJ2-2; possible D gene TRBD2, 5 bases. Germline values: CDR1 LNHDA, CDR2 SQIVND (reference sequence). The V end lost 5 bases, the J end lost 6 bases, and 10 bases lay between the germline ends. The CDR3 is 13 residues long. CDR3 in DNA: TGTGCCAGTAGTGAGGGATCCCCCGGGGAGCTGTTTTTT. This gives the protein CASSEGSPGELFF.

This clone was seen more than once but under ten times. DNA of the CDR3: TGCGCCAGCAGCTTGCACACCCAAGAGACCCAGTACTTC. Its translation: CASSLHTQETQYF. V usage is TRBV5-1 and J usage is TRBJ2-5, with unresolved D. Germline assignment: CDR1 SGHRS and CDR2 YFSETQ. V shed 1 base and J shed 1 base, with 5 bases lying between them. The CDR3 has 13 amino acids. The variable domain in full, with the rest retrieved from reference TRBV5-1 and TRBJ2-5, is KAGVTQTPRYLIKTRGQQVTLSCSPISGHRSVSWYQQTPGQGLQFLFEYFSETQRNKGNFPGRFSGRQFSNSRSEMNVSTLELGDSALYLCASSLHTQETQYFGPGTRLLVL.

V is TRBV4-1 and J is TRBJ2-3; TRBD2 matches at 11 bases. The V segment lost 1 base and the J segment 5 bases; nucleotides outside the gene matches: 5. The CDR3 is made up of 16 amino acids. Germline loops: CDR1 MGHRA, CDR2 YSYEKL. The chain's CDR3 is CASSQVSGRAGDTQYF. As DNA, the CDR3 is TGCGCCAGCAGCCAAGTTAGCGGGAGGGCGGGAGATACGCAGTATTTT.

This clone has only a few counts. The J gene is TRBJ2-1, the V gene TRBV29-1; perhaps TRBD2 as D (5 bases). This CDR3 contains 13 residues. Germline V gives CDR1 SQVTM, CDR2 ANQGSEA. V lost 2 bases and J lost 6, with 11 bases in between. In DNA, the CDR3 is TGCAGCGTTGAATTAAGACTATCCAATGAGCAGTTCTTC. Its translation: CSVELRLSNEQFF.

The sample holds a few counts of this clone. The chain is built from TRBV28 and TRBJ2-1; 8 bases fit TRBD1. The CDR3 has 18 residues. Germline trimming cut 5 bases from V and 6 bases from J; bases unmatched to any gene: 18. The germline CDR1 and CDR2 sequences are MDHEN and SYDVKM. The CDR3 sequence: CASSPHAPDRERRNEQFF. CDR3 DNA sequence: TGTGCCAGCAGTCCTCACGCACCGGACAGGGAACGACGCAATGAGCAGTTCTTC.

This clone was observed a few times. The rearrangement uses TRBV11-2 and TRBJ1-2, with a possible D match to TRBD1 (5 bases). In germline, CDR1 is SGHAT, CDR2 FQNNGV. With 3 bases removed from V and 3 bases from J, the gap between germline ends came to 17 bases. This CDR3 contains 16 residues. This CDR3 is CASSFGGATRDYGYTF. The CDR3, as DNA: TGTGCCAGCAGCTTTGGAGGGGCCACCCGGGACTATGGCTACACCTTC.

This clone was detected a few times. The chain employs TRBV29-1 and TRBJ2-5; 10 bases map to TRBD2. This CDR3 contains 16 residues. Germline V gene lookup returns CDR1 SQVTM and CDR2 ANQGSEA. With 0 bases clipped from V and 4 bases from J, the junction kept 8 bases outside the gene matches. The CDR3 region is CSVEEGLAGVVETQYF. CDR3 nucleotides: TGCAGCGTTGAAGAGGGGCTAGCGGGAGTGGTAGAGACCCAGTACTTC.

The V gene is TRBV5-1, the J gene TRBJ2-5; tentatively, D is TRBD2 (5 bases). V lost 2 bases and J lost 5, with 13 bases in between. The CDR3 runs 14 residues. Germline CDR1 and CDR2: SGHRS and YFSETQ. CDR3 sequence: CASSFTGMGETQYF. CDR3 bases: TGCGCCAGCAGCTTTACGGGAATGGGGGAGACCCAGTACTTC. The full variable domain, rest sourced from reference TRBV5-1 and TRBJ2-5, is KAGVTQTPRYLIKTRGQQVTLSCSPISGHRSVSWYQQTPGQGLQFLFEYFSETQRNKGNFPGRFSGRQFSNSRSEMNVSTLELGDSALYLCASSFTGMGETQYFGPGTRLLVL.